These 3 T cell receptor beta chains were sequenced from one sample in a study of shared clonotypes between healthy human individuals (TCRdb year 2020). Library creation used the immunoSEQ multiplex PCR assay. Entries here come from immuneACCESS through TCRdb and include only in-frame sequences with V and J called. Some clones fail to appear in such tables; in the studies checked, an unresolved V gene covers under half of the shortfall, and the cause of the remainder is unknown. This sample lists roughly 2.2 million clones; around 93% were detected once. Around 0.4% of the sample lies in the top ten. The sample taken for sequencing was naive CD4+ T cells from PBMCs. The cell subset or site label here, explained by the study, means: CD45RA+ positively selected. The receptor source for this set is a young man in good health. Some clones in this sample may be carry-over from other donors' samples.

The rearrangement links TRBV6-6 to TRBJ2-7; maybe TRBD2 (5 bases). Germline V gene sequence: CDR1 MNHNY, CDR2 SVGAGI (reference sequence). The CDR3 is 14 amino acids. Trimming left V 7 bases short and J 3 bases short, with 16 bases between. CDR3 protein: CASTSASRDYEQYF. The CDR3 region has the DNA TGTGCCAGCACCTCTGCCTCCCGGGACTACGAGCAGTACTTC.

This clone was counted between two and nine times. CDR3 sequence: CSVHANIYGYTF. The DNA of the CDR3 is TGCAGCGTTCATGCAAATATCTATGGCTACACCTTC. V and J are TRBV29-1 and TRBJ1-2; D gene uncertain. Germline V gene sequence: CDR1 SQVTM, CDR2 ANQGSEA. This CDR3 has 12 residues. The V gene lost 5 bases and the J gene lost 4 bases, with 11 bases spanning the gap.

V and J are TRBV30 and TRBJ1-5; TRBD1 might be the D (5 bases). Trimming pared 1 base from V and 2 bases from J, leaving 9 bases between. The germline V gene encodes CDR1 GTSNPN and CDR2 SVGIG (reference sequence). CDR3 length equals 14 residues. CDR3 sequence reads: CAWSEEQGNQPQHF. DNA of the CDR3: TGTGCCTGGAGTGAGGAACAGGGCAATCAGCCCCAGCATTTT. Supplemented by reference TRBV30 and TRBJ1-5, the full variable domain reads SQTIHQWPATLVQPVGSPLSLECTVEGTSNPNLYWYRQAAGRGLQLLFYSVGIGQISSEVPQNLSASRPQDRQFILSSKKLLLSDSGFYLCAWSEEQGNQPQHFGDGTRLSIL.